A selection of T cell receptor beta chains follows, all from one sample in a study of PD-L1 blockade in urothelial cancer. Using immunoSEQ multiplex PCR, the repertoire was profiled, and TCRdb retains in-frame clones only, with some absent. The top ten hold 4.5% to 5% of the sample, which has over 65,000 clones, roughly 88% seen once. Source: PBMCs, taken around atezolizumab (anti-PD-L1) treatment. All receptors derive from a man between 65 and 79 years old with urothelial cancer. The CDR3 runs from the conserved cysteine through the conserved F or W. A D gene is named only where the DNA matches it firmly. Only some rows state a clone size, as once, few, many or a class for expanded clones.

TGTGCCAGCAGTTTATCTGTTATGCCGGGGGCTGAAGCTTTCTTT CASSLSVMPGAEAFF TRBV27 NA TRBJ1-1 once
TGTGCCAGCAGCTTAGCCCCCGGGGGGACAAAAGCTTTCTTT CASSLAPGGTKAFF TRBV11-2 NA TRBJ1-1 NA
TGTGCCAGCAGCTTAGATGAAACCAGTCGGACCCAGTACTTC CASSLDETSRTQYF TRBV7-9 NA TRBJ2-5 NA
TGTGCCAGCAGCTTCAACAGGGACGGCTACACCTTC CASSFNRDGYTF TRBV7-9 NA TRBJ1-2 NA
TGCGCCAGCAGCCAAGCACGACTACCTATCTTCCAAGAGACCCAGTACTTC CASSQARLPIFQETQYF TRBV4-1 NA TRBJ2-5 NA
TGCGCCAGCAGCTTGGACCCGCTAGATATCTTCGCCGGGGAGCTGTTTTTT CASSLDPLDIFAGELFF TRBV5-1 NA TRBJ2-2 NA
TGTGCCTGGAGTGCCTCAGGGGGAAACACCATATATTTT CAWSASGGNTIYF TRBV30 NA TRBJ1-3 NA
TGTGCCAGCAGTTCCCCCTCTATCTACGAGCAGTACTTC CASSSPSIYEQYF TRBV6-5 NA TRBJ2-7 NA
TGTGCCAGTAGTATAGGGACAGGAGGGGGCTACGAGCAGTACTTC CASSIGTGGGYEQYF TRBV19 NA TRBJ2-7 NA
TGTGCCAGCAGTACCGGACTAGTAGGGCAGTTCTTC CASSTGLVGQFF TRBV2 TRBD2 TRBJ2-1 NA
TGCGCCAGCTCCCCTGAGGGTCCCCAAGAGACCCAGTACTTC CASSPEGPQETQYF TRBV5-1 NA TRBJ2-5 NA
TGTGCCACCAGCAGTGGGAGTGGTGGCAATACGAATACGCAGTATTTT CATSSGSGGNTNTQYF TRBV15 NA TRBJ2-3 NA
TGTGCCAGCAGTCTCTACTCATACGAGCAGTACTTC CASSLYSYEQYF TRBV28 NA TRBJ2-7 NA
TGCGCCAGCAGCCAAGATAACAGGGGGCACCTCCTCCTTAACTATGGCTACACCTTC CASSQDNRGHLLLNYGYTF TRBV4-1 TRBD1 TRBJ1-2 few
TGTGCCTGGAGAACAGGACTAGCATCAACAGATACGCAGTATTTT CAWRTGLASTDTQYF TRBV30 TRBD2 TRBJ2-3 NA
TGTGCCAGCAGCTTGGACGGACAGACTCCCTACGAGCAGTACTTC CASSLDGQTPYEQYF TRBV5-4 NA TRBJ2-7 NA
TGTGCCAGCAGTCCACAGGGGCCGGGATTCCAAGAGACCCAGTACTTC CASSPQGPGFQETQYF TRBV28 TRBD1 TRBJ2-5 NA
TGTGCCAGCAGTCCACAGGGGAATCAGCCCCAGCATTTT CASSPQGNQPQHF TRBV6-1 TRBD1 TRBJ1-5 NA
TGTGCCAGCAGACCTGCCACGAACACCTACGAGCAGTACTTC CASRPATNTYEQYF TRBV5-8 NA TRBJ2-7 NA
TGTGCCAGCAGTGAATTGGAGGGGACCGAGCAGTACTTC CASSELEGTEQYF TRBV25-1 NA TRBJ2-7 NA
TGTGCCAGCAGTTTATCGAGAGGGGGAGACGAGCAGTACTTC CASSLSRGGDEQYF TRBV27 NA TRBJ2-7 NA
TGTGCCAGCAGCCCCCGGGACAGTTTCAATGAGCAGTTCTTC CASSPRDSFNEQFF TRBV7-7 TRBD1 TRBJ2-1 NA